The clone carrying this T cell receptor beta chain was counted many times. The target antigen is unknown. Noted time point: persistent/refractory GD, antithyroid drugs over 5 years with positive TRAb. RNA isolated from PBMCs was used to make the TCR library. Investigators prepared the TCR beta libraries by applying iRepertoire HTBI primers and Arm-PCR of CDR3 regions. TCRdb passed the multiplex PCR reads through MiXCR, listing each CDR3 protein once. The sample has 600,000 to 850,000 distinct CDR3 sequences, about 32% seen once. In germline, CDR1 is KGHDR, CDR2 SFDVKD. Trimming shortened V by 3 bases and J by 4 bases, and 8 bases separated the two germline ends. This CDR3 contains 14 residues. The record originates from a study of regulatory T cells in long-lasting Graves disease. Findings and caveats of the study: Reduced TCR diversity was observed in persistent Graves' patients versus newly diagnosed patients. Persistent disease exhibited a predilection for TRBV28, TRBJ1-2 and TRBJ2-5. The persistent group shared 2,741 public clonotypes, more than the approximately 890 shared by new patients.

The chain joins TRBV24-1 to TRBJ1-4; no clear D gene. The clonotype comes from a female donor with Graves disease. Sequencing was performed on peripheral blood mononuclear cells (PBMCs), taken when the disease was refractory, from a patient treated with antithyroid drugs. CDR3 DNA: TGTGCCACCAGTGATCCACGGGGTAATGAAAAACTGTTTTTT. Amino acid sequence: CATSDPRGNEKLFF.